These 28 T cell receptor beta chains share one sample of origin, sequenced in a study of Graves' ophthalmopathy and Graves' hyperthyroidism. Amplification of the TCR beta CDR3 regions used RNA transcripts (as template). Scientists carried out first-round RT-PCR using HTBI primers and then a second-round multiplex PCR. Each CDR3 protein gets one entry after TCRdb re-called the multiplex PCR reads with MiXCR. The data hold 350,000 or so distinct CDR3 sequences, with 17% observed a single time. The sequenced material came from peripheral blood. All receptors derive from an adult man with Graves' ophthalmopathy.

This clonotype was recorded at least ten times. The chain links TRBV19 to TRBJ2-7; weak D call: TRBD2 (6 bases). V was trimmed by 5 bases and J by 7 bases, leaving 21 bases between them. The V gene's germline CDR1 is LNHDA and CDR2 SQIVND (reference sequence). The CDR3 totals 15 residues. The CDR3 DNA reads TGTGCCAGTAGTTCCCCGGGACTCCTATCGAGTGAGCAGTACTTC. It specifies CASSSPGLLSSEQYF.

Ten or more counts support this clonotype. J is TRBJ2-2 and V is TRBV6-1, with 10 bases identical to TRBD1. J was trimmed by 4 bases and V by 3 bases; bases with no gene match: 11. The germline V gene has CDR1 MNHNS and CDR2 SASEGT. The CDR3 is made up of 18 amino acids. The CDR3 spells CASSDKAPGTGVTGELFF. As DNA, the CDR3 is TGTGCCAGCAGTGATAAGGCTCCCGGGACAGGGGTCACCGGGGAGCTGTTTTTT.

This clonotype was seen at least ten times. CDR3 sequence (DNA): TGTGCCAGCAGCAAGACAACAGGGGGGTATACCTACGAGCAGTACTTC. Translated, it gives CASSKTTGGYTYEQYF. The chain uses TRBV9 and TRBJ2-7; TRBD1 aligns across 8 bases. Germline V gives CDR1 SGDLS, CDR2 YYNGEE. The CDR3 is made up of 16 amino acids. Trimming removed 4 bases from V and 2 bases from J; junction bases left unmatched: 11.

This clonotype occurred many times. The chain employs TRBV6-5 and TRBJ1-1, with unresolved D. Germline values: CDR1 MNHEY, CDR2 SVGAGI. V lost 0 bases and J 11 bases, leaving 13 bases between the germline ends. The CDR3 is made up of 13 amino acids. In DNA, the CDR3 is TGTGCCAGCAGTTACTCCCCGCTCAGTGATGCTTTCTTT. It specifies CASSYSPLSDAFF.

This clonotype showed up many times. V usage is TRBV12-3 or TRBV12-4 and J usage is TRBJ1-2, with TRBD1 as a possible D gene (6 bases). The CDR3 contains 15 residues. V was clipped by 8 bases and J by 5 bases, with 21 bases between them. CDR3: CASGSFRGASYGYTF. The DNA for the CDR3 is TGTGCCAGCGGTTCTTTCAGGGGCGCCAGTTATGGCTACACCTTC.

This clonotype was picked up many times. The chain employs TRBV10-3 and TRBJ2-5; D may be TRBD1 (6 bases). The CDR3 is 13 amino acids. Deletions cut 3 bases from V and 5 bases from J, with 10 bases between. Germline CDR1 and CDR2: ENHRY and SYGVKD. CDR3 in DNA: TGTGCCATCAGTGACAGGGGTGGGGAGACCCAGTACTTC. Residues: CAISDRGGETQYF.

This clonotype was picked up many times. This chain uses TRBV6-2 or TRBV6-3 with TRBJ1-2; 7 bases are shared with TRBD1. The CDR3 runs 15 residues. Germline trimming cut 5 bases from V and 3 bases from J; bases unmatched to any gene: 9. Germline loops: CDR1 MNHEY, CDR2 SVGEGT. For the CDR3, the DNA is TGTGCCAGCAGTGACCCGACAGGGCTCTACTATGGCTACACCTTC. The encoded protein is CASSDPTGLYYGYTF.

This clonotype was seen many times. The chain uses TRBV18 and TRBJ1-1; 8 bases match TRBD1. Germline trimming cut 8 bases from V and 1 base from J; bases unmatched to any gene: 6. CDR3 length: 14 residues. Germline CDR1 reads KGHSH; CDR2 reads LQKENI. CDR3 protein: CASSRDRGNTEAFF. The CDR3 DNA reads TGTGCCAGCAGTCGCGACAGGGGGAACACTGAAGCTTTCTTT.

This clonotype was recorded at least ten times. V usage is TRBV27 and J usage is TRBJ2-5; D is uncertain. Trimming left V 0 bases short and J 5 bases short, with 13 bases between. This CDR3 is built from 15 residues. CDR1 is MNHEY and CDR2 is SMNVEV in the germline V gene (reference sequence). Here the CDR3 DNA reads TGTGCCAGCAGTTTATCGGTGGAGCTGGGGGAGACCCAGTACTTC. This translates into CASSLSVELGETQYF.

This clonotype was counted ten times or more. The gene calls are TRBV20-1 and TRBJ2-5; D ambiguous. Trimming removed 5 bases at V and 0 bases at J, with 4 bases between. CDR3 length: 11 amino acids. CDR1 and CDR2 from the germline V gene are DFQATT and SNEGSKA (reference sequence). The CDR3 coding sequence is TGCAGTGCTGACTACCAAGAGACCCAGTACTTC. Its protein product is CSADYQETQYF.

This clonotype was found many times. V and J are TRBV29-1 and TRBJ1-1; D is possibly TRBD1 (6 bases). Germline V gives CDR1 SQVTM, CDR2 ANQGSEA. The CDR3 is 12 residues long. V lost 4 bases to trimming and J lost 7 bases, with 13 bases between them. DNA of the CDR3: TGCAGCGTTGTTTCGGACAGAGGTGAAGCTTTCTTT. Protein: CSVVSDRGEAFF.

This clonotype was counted ten times or more. V and J are TRBV2 and TRBJ1-3, with D unclear. Between the trimmed V and J ends, which lost 7 bases and 4 bases, there was a span of 17 bases. CDR1 SNHLY and CDR2 FYNNEI come from the germline V gene. The CDR3 has 15 residues. The DNA for the CDR3 is TGTGCCAGCACCCGGGAGAATAATAGGGGAAACACCATATATTTT. Protein: CASTRENNRGNTIYF.

There are many counts of this clonotype. The chain links TRBV11-2 to TRBJ2-2, with D perhaps matching TRBD1 or TRBD2 (6 bases each). The germline V gene encodes CDR1 SGHAT and CDR2 FQNNGV. Trimming pared 6 bases from V and 11 bases from J, leaving 22 bases between. CDR3 size: 15 residues. The CDR3 protein is CASSPDPGAFSELFF. The CDR3 bases are TGTGCCAGCAGTCCAGACCCGGGGGCATTTTCCGAGCTGTTTTTT.

A word on this clonotype: A much bigger clone sits one base away, suggesting this may be a read error. This chain uses TRBV4-1 with TRBJ1-6; a possible D gene is TRBD1 (5 bases). The germline CDR1 and CDR2 sequences are MGHRA and YSYEKL. CDR3 size: 15 residues. The CDR3 nucleotides read TGCGCCAGCAGCCAAGCCGCGGGGCACGGTTCACCCCTCTACTTT. Translated, it gives CASSQAAGHGSPLYF.

This clonotype has ten or more counts. V usage is TRBV28 and J usage is TRBJ1-6; D is possibly TRBD1 (6 bases). Germline CDR1 MDHEN, CDR2 SYDVKM. Trimming pared 5 bases from V and 10 bases from J, leaving 12 bases between. CDR3 length: 13 residues. CDR3: CASSTGILSPLHF. CDR3 coding DNA: TGTGCCAGCAGTACAGGGATCTTGTCACCCCTCCACTTT.

In this sample, this clonotype turned up many times. The J gene is TRBJ1-6, the V gene TRBV7-2; a weak D match, TRBD1 (6 bases). Germline loops: CDR1 SGHTA, CDR2 FQGNSA. V was pared by 6 bases and J by 7 bases, with 13 bases between. The CDR3 runs 14 residues. The CDR3 reads CASSRQAMNSPLHF. The CDR3 region has the DNA TGTGCCAGCAGTCGACAGGCCATGAATTCACCCCTCCACTTT.

This clonotype was counted many times. V and J are TRBV4-1 and TRBJ1-5; no firm D call. V shed 0 bases and J shed 6 bases, with 15 bases lying between them. Germline V gives CDR1 MGHRA, CDR2 YSYEKL. The CDR3 covers 16 residues. The CDR3 is CASSQDEGPVTQPQHF. CDR3 bases: TGCGCCAGCAGCCAAGATGAAGGGCCAGTCACTCAGCCCCAGCATTTT.

CDR3 bases: TGTGCCTGGAGCCCATTGAGTAAGGGGAACACTGAAGCTTTCTTT. Its protein product is CAWSPLSKGNTEAFF. The chain joins TRBV30 to TRBJ1-1; D ambiguous. There are 15 residues in the CDR3. Between the trimmed V and J ends, which lost 3 bases and 1 base, there was a span of 15 bases. In germline, CDR1 is GTSNPN, CDR2 SVGIG (reference sequence).

This clonotype was recorded at least ten times. V and J are TRBV28 and TRBJ2-2; tentatively, D is TRBD1 (6 bases). With 4 bases removed from V and 3 bases from J, the gap between germline ends came to 12 bases. This CDR3 region has 15 residues. The germline CDR1 and CDR2 sequences are MDHEN and SYDVKM. The CDR3 reads CASSSPGQYTGELFF. Here the CDR3 DNA reads TGTGCCAGCAGTTCCCCGGGACAATACACCGGGGAGCTGTTTTTT.

The table lists this clonotype with many counts. This chain uses TRBV5-1 with TRBJ1-1, with D perhaps TRBD1 (6 bases). The CDR3 spans 14 residues. Trimming took 5 bases from V and 7 from J, leaving 18 bases between them. Germline assignment: CDR1 SGHRS and CDR2 YFSETQ. In DNA form, the CDR3 reads TGCGCCAGCAGTCCGGGGGGCGAGTTAAGTGAAGCTTTCTTT. This gives the protein CASSPGGELSEAFF.

This clonotype was observed at least ten times. This chain uses TRBV6-5 with TRBJ2-7, with TRBD2 matching over 9 bases. Germline-derived CDR1 and CDR2 are MNHEY and SVGAGI. After removal of 8 bases from V and 7 bases from J, the junction contained 18 bases not matched to a gene. The CDR3 runs to 16 residues. The CDR3 sequence is CASSRAYLAGPEEQYF. DNA of the CDR3: TGTGCCAGCTCCAGAGCGTATCTAGCGGGACCAGAAGAGCAGTACTTC.

There are many counts of this clonotype. The V and J genes are TRBV12-3 or TRBV12-4 and TRBJ1-2; 7 bases agree with TRBD1. This CDR3 is 16 amino acids long. The V gene end was trimmed by 8 bases and the J gene end by 6 bases; junction bases not matched to a gene: 18. The CDR3 region is CASSRTLLGGADGYTF. DNA of the CDR3: TGTGCCAGCTCAAGAACGTTATTAGGGGGCGCGGATGGCTACACCTTC.

This clonotype was recorded many times. The J gene is TRBJ2-2, the V gene TRBV12-3 or TRBV12-4; D is possibly TRBD1 or TRBD2 (7 bases each). V was cut by 6 bases and J by 3 bases, with 17 bases left in between. This CDR3 is built from 16 residues. The CDR3 region is CASSREGQGDTGELFF. Here the CDR3 DNA reads TGTGCCAGCAGCAGGGAGGGGCAGGGGGACACCGGGGAGCTGTTTTTT.

This clonotype occurred many times. The chain uses TRBV29-1 and TRBJ1-2; D unresolved. Germline V gene data show CDR1 as SQVTM and CDR2 as ANQGSEA. The CDR3 extends over 12 amino acids. V lost 6 bases and J 3 bases, leaving 11 bases between the germline ends. CDR3 sequence (DNA): TGCAGCGTGGTTGGGGAAGACTATGGCTACACCTTC. This sequence encodes CSVVGEDYGYTF. Using reference TRBV29-1 and TRBJ1-2 for the parts outside the CDR3, the full variable domain is SAVISQKPSRDICQRGTSLTIQCQVDSQVTMMFWYRQQPGQSLTLIATANQGSEATYESGFVIDKFPISRPNLTFSTLTVSNMSPEDSSIYLCSVVGEDYGYTFGSGTRLTVV.

This clonotype appeared a few times. A much larger clonotype is one base distant, so this may be a read error. The chain links TRBV7-6 to TRBJ2-1; perhaps D is TRBD1 or TRBD2 (5 bases each). V was pared by 4 bases and J by 5 bases, with 15 bases between. CDR3 length: 15 residues. The germline CDR1 and CDR2 sequences are SGHVS and FNYEAQ. The CDR3, as DNA: TGTGCCAGCAGCTCCCCCGAGGGGCATCACAATGAGCAGTTCTTC. Translating it yields CASSSPEGHHNEQFF.

At least ten counts were recorded for this clonotype. The chain combines TRBV15 with TRBJ2-2, with TRBD1 matching 8 bases. This CDR3 region has 14 residues. V shed 7 bases, J shed 1 base, and the junction held 2 bases outside the gene matches. CDR1 LNHNV and CDR2 YYDKDF come from the germline V gene (reference sequence). Here the CDR3 DNA reads TGTGCCACCATGGACAGGGTGAACACCGGGGAGCTGTTTTTT. Protein: CATMDRVNTGELFF.

This clonotype was picked up one time. The chain employs TRBV27 and TRBJ2-5; TRBD1 might be the D (5 bases). CDR1 and CDR2 from the germline V gene are MNHEY and SMNVEV (reference sequence). This CDR3 contains 14 residues. Trimming took off 1 base at V and 5 bases at J, with 11 bases between the two ends. The CDR3 loop reads CASSLYDSRETQYF. CDR3 nucleotide sequence: TGTGCCAGCAGTTTATATGACAGTCGTGAGACCCAGTACTTC.

This clonotype was recorded many times. The chain joins TRBV20-1 to TRBJ2-2; 7 bases fit TRBD2. Germline V gene data show CDR1 as DFQATT and CDR2 as SNEGSKA (reference sequence). The V segment lost 6 bases and the J segment 4 bases; nucleotides outside the gene matches: 11. CDR3 length: 15 amino acids. The CDR3 sequence: CSAPKPTSSTGELFF. Written as DNA, the CDR3 is TGCAGTGCACCAAAGCCGACTAGCTCCACCGGGGAGCTGTTTTTT.